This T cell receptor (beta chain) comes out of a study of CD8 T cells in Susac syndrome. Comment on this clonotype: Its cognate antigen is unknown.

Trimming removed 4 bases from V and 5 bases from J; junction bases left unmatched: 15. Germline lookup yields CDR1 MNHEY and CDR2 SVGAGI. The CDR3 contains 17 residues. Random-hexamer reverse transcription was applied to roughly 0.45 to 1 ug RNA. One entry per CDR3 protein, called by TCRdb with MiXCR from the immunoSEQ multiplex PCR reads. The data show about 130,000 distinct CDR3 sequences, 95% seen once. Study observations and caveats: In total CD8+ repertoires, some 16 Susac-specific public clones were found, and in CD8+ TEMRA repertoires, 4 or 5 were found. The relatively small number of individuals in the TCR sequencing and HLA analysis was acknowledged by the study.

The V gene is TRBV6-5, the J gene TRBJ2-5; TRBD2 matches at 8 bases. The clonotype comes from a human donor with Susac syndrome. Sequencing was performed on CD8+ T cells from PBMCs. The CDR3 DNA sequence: TGTGCCAGCAGTTCCCTCTACCGGGAGGGTGTAGGGGAGACCCAGTACTTC. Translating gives CASSSLYREGVGETQYF.